Listed here are 5 T cell receptor beta chains from one sample, sequenced in a study of beta chain features in type 1 diabetes. All of the isolated RNA was reverse transcribed, so expressed TCRB transcripts were sequenced. Sequencing used immunoSEQ multiplex PCR; TCRdb keeps in-frame clones, though not all of them. The data hold some 150,000 clones, with about 44% observed a single time. Sequencing used Tregs from blood. All receptors derive from a man between 18 and 29 years old in good health.

V usage is TRBV29-1 and J usage is TRBJ2-3; no clear D gene. The length of the CDR3 is 11 residues. Trimming removed 7 bases from V and 6 bases from J, with 11 bases in between. The germline V gene has CDR1 SQVTM and CDR2 ANQGSEA. The CDR3 spells CSDCVADTQYF. In DNA, the CDR3 is TGCAGCGACTGCGTCGCCGATACGCAGTATTTT.

This clone has only a few counts. CDR3 in amino acids: CASSDGQGAYQPQHF. In DNA form, the CDR3 reads TGCGCCAGCAGCGATGGACAGGGGGCTTATCAGCCCCAGCATTTT. This rearrangement joins TRBV5-1 to TRBJ1-5, with 11 bases fitting TRBD1. This CDR3 is 15 amino acids long. In germline, CDR1 is SGHRS, CDR2 YFSETQ. The V gene end was trimmed by 4 bases and the J gene end by 5 bases; junction bases not matched to a gene: 5. The full variable domain, in which reference TRBV5-1 and TRBJ1-5 provide the parts outside the CDR3, is KAGVTQTPRYLIKTRGQQVTLSCSPISGHRSVSWYQQTPGQGLQFLFEYFSETQRNKGNFPGRFSGRQFSNSRSEMNVSTLELGDSALYLCASSDGQGAYQPQHFGDGTRLSIL.

This clone was found a few times. This chain joins TRBV28 and TRBJ2-5; 8 positions match TRBD2. The CDR3 totals 15 residues. Germline V gives CDR1 MDHEN, CDR2 SYDVKM. V was clipped by 3 bases and J by 5 bases; unmatched bases: 8. CDR3 in amino acids: CASSLYGRARETQYF. In nucleotides, the CDR3 is TGTGCCAGCAGTTTGTACGGGAGGGCCCGGGAGACCCAGTACTTC.

The sample holds a few counts of this clone. This chain links TRBV5-1 with TRBJ2-7; TRBD1 is a possible D gene (6 bases). Trimming shortened V by 2 bases and J by 7 bases, and 19 bases separated the two germline ends. Germline V CDR1 and CDR2: SGHRS, YFSETQ. CDR3 size: 15 residues. This CDR3 reads CASSFTGDRFGEQYF. CDR3 DNA sequence: TGCGCCAGCAGCTTTACAGGAGACAGGTTCGGGGAGCAGTACTTC.

The genes are TRBV28 and TRBJ1-2; tentative D call: TRBD1 (6 bases). The germline V gene has CDR1 MDHEN and CDR2 SYDVKM. V lost 5 bases to trimming and J lost 5 bases, with 15 bases between them. The length of the CDR3 is 14 residues. The CDR3, as DNA: TGTGCCAGCAGTGGAATACAGGGTTGGTATGGCTACACCTTC. This encodes CASSGIQGWYGYTF.